This T cell receptor (beta chain) was documented in a study of PD-L1 blockade in urothelial cancer. Profiled with immunoSEQ multiplex PCR; TCRdb holds only in-frame clones, not every one. The table records 20,000 to 25,000 clones, roughly 87% of them present only once. The sequences come from PBMCs, collected around atezolizumab (anti-PD-L1) treatment. This receptor was taken from a man over 45 with urothelial cancer.

CDR3 in amino acids: CASGSFQSHEQYF. The DNA for the CDR3 is TGTGCTAGTGGTTCCTTTCAAAGCCACGAGCAGTACTTC. The chain is built from TRBV12-5 and TRBJ2-7; D not certain. The CDR3 spans 13 residues. Germline lookup yields CDR1 LGHNT and CDR2 FRNRAP. V lost 4 bases and J 5 bases, leaving 12 bases between the germline ends.